Below, 17 T cell receptor beta chains from the same sample are listed, as sequenced in a study of blood T cell repertoires in COVID-19. This table comes from immunoSEQ multiplex PCR, and its TCRdb copy is limited to in-frame clones, with some not included. Altogether roughly 210,000 clones are present, 80% to 90% being singletons, with the ten largest covering about 10%. Sequenced material: peripheral blood. The receptors stem from a woman of 80 years or more with COVID-19, enrolled during active disease.

The V and J genes are TRBV10-3 and TRBJ1-4; no clear D. Trimming stripped 3 bases from V and 3 bases from J, with 11 bases between. This CDR3 contains 15 residues. The germline V gene has CDR1 ENHRY and CDR2 SYGVKD. As DNA, the CDR3 is TGTGCCATCAGTGATTCTGGCGGGCCTAATGAAAAACTGTTTTTT. Translated: CAISDSGGPNEKLFF.

Points on this clone: Relative to the germline gene, one junction end is altered; a read error may explain this. This chain joins TRBV7-7 and TRBJ2-2; 9 bases agree with TRBD1. CDR1 and CDR2 (germline): SSHAT, FNYEAQ (reference sequence). This CDR3 region has 18 residues. The CDR3 is CASSLRLSGTGFTGELFF. The CDR3 region has the DNA TGTGCTAGCAGCTTAAGGTTAAGCGGGACAGGGTTCACCGGGGAGCTGTTTTTT.

The chain carries TRBV19 and TRBJ1-5; TRBD1 matches 11 bases. CDR3 size: 15 residues. V trimming: 6 bases; J trimming: 4 bases; junction bases outside the gene matches: 5. Germline V lookup: CDR1 LNHDA, CDR2 SQIVND (reference sequence). As DNA, the CDR3 is TGTGCCAGTAGAGGTGGACAGGGGGCAAATCAGCCCCAGCATTTT. Translation: CASRGGQGANQPQHF.

This clone was seen a single time. J is TRBJ1-4 and V is TRBV18; the D is unclear. The CDR3 sequence is 14 residues long. The V gene's germline CDR1 is KGHSH and CDR2 LQKENI. V was cut by 0 bases and J by 7 bases, with 9 bases left in between. The chain's CDR3 is CASSPPRLGEKLFF. CDR3 bases: TGTGCCAGCTCACCACCCAGGCTGGGTGAAAAACTGTTTTTT.

V and J are TRBV3-1 (or the pseudogene TRBV3-2) and TRBJ1-5; the D is unclear. This CDR3 contains 15 residues. Germline V gene sequence: CDR1 LGHDT, CDR2 YNNKEL (reference sequence). The germline V and J ends were trimmed by 1 base and 1 base, with 8 bases remaining between them. The CDR3, as DNA: TGTGCCAGCAGCCAAGGAACACTAAGCAATCAGCCCCAGCATTTT. It codes for CASSQGTLSNQPQHF.

This clone was observed a single time. The junction departs from the called germline gene at one end, perhaps through a read error. The chain carries TRBV3-1 (or the pseudogene TRBV3-2) and TRBJ2-7; 12 bases are a match to TRBD2. Germline V gives CDR1 LGHDT, CDR2 YNNKEL (reference sequence). This CDR3 spans 13 amino acids. CDR3 DNA sequence: TGTGCCAGCAGCCAACGGACTAGCGGGGTCCCGGTCTTC. It yields the protein CASSQRTSGVPVF.

The chain recombines TRBV6-2 or TRBV6-3 with TRBJ1-2; D gene ambiguous. This CDR3 spans 15 amino acids. V was pared by 1 base and J by 0 bases, with 9 bases between. The germline gives CDR1 MNHEY, CDR2 SVGEGT. CDR3 DNA sequence: TGTGCCAGCAGTTACTACGCGTTTGCTAACTATGGCTACACCTTC. Translated, it gives CASSYYAFANYGYTF.

This chain links TRBV6-2 or TRBV6-3 with TRBJ2-1; possible D gene TRBD2, 6 bases. The CDR3 covers 14 residues. Germline CDR1 is MNHEY and CDR2 is SVGEGT. The V and J ends lost 5 bases and 1 base respectively, with 9 bases between them. CDR3 DNA: TGTGCCAGCAGTCGCGGGGTATCCTACAATGAGCAGTTCTTC. This codes for CASSRGVSYNEQFF.

This chain links TRBV19 with TRBJ2-5, with 7 bases identical to TRBD1. The CDR3 length is 13 residues. Unmatched junction bases numbered 4, after V lost 6 bases and J lost 3 bases. Germline V gene data show CDR1 as LNHDA and CDR2 as SQIVND (reference sequence). DNA for the CDR3: TGTGCCAGTAGATCGACAGGGAAAGAGACCCAGTACTTC. Protein: CASRSTGKETQYF.

This clone turned up a few times. The CDR3 coding sequence is TGTGCCAGCAGCCTCGGGAGTGGGGGGGCAGATACGCAGTATTTT. This encodes CASSLGSGGADTQYF. The rearrangement joins TRBV3-1 (or the pseudogene TRBV3-2) to TRBJ2-3; 7 bases agree with TRBD2. Trimming at V came to 4 bases and at J to 4 bases, leaving 8 bases not matched to a gene. The CDR3 is 15 residues long. Germline CDR1 reads LGHDT; CDR2 reads YNNKEL (reference sequence).

The chain links TRBV6-6 to TRBJ2-7; D not certain. There are 12 residues in the CDR3. Germline values: CDR1 MNHNY, CDR2 SVGAGI (reference sequence). Trimming cost V 8 bases and J 6 bases, with 14 bases left between them. The CDR3 DNA reads TGTGCCAGCCACGCTTTTAGAGGCGAGCAGTACTTC. Protein sequence: CASHAFRGEQYF.

Regarding this clone: Other DNA sequences of this sample code for an identical CDR3. The V gene is TRBV6-6, the J gene TRBJ1-1, with TRBD1 matching over 7 bases. CDR1 MNHNY and CDR2 SVGAGI come from the germline V gene (reference sequence). V trimming: 7 bases; J trimming: 0 bases; junction bases outside the gene matches: 5. The CDR3 length is 14 residues. In DNA, the CDR3 is TGTGCCAGCACACCGACAGGGTTGAACACTGAAGCTTTCTTT. This sequence encodes CASTPTGLNTEAFF.

The chain has TRBV9 and TRBJ2-7; the D gene is possibly TRBD2 (6 bases). The CDR3 has 14 residues. V gave up 3 bases and J gave up 2 bases, with 12 bases separating them. The germline gives CDR1 SGDLS, CDR2 YYNGEE. CDR3 amino acids: CASSARDGAYEQYF. As DNA, the CDR3 is TGTGCCAGCAGCGCGCGGGACGGAGCCTACGAGCAGTACTTC.

In this sample, this clone turned up once. The V call is TRBV7-2, the J call TRBJ2-1, with 13 bases fitting TRBD2. The V gene end was trimmed by 6 bases and the J gene end by 6 bases; junction bases not matched to a gene: 5. The CDR3 runs to 15 residues. Germline CDR1 and CDR2: SGHTA and FQGNSA. CDR3 bases: TGTGCCAGCAGACTAGCGGGGGGGTATTTCAATGAGCAGTTCTTC. Its protein product is CASRLAGGYFNEQFF.

The chain has TRBV7-2 and TRBJ2-3; unclear D gene. The CDR3 spans 12 residues. V was cut by 5 bases and J by 2 bases, with 5 bases left in between. The germline V gene has CDR1 SGHTA and CDR2 FQGNSA. The CDR3 sequence: CASSPYTDTQYF. The CDR3, as DNA: TGTGCCAGCAGCCCTTACACAGATACGCAGTATTTT.

DNA for the CDR3: TGCGCCAGCAGCTCCCGGGACAGGGGGCTTCTCGGGCAGTATTTT. It specifies CASSSRDRGLLGQYF. V is TRBV5-1 and J is TRBJ2-3, with 12 bases lining up with TRBD1. The CDR3 spans 15 residues. With 3 bases clipped from V and 11 bases from J, the junction kept 10 bases outside the gene matches. The germline CDR1 and CDR2 sequences are SGHRS and YFSETQ.

The chain combines TRBV9 with TRBJ2-1; 8 nucleotides agree with TRBD1. CDR3 length equals 16 residues. V was pared by 4 bases and J by 10 bases, with 16 bases of the junction left unmatched. CDR1 is SGDLS, CDR2 YYNGEE, per germline. The CDR3 DNA reads as TGTGCCAGCAGCACGTCGGCGGGACAGGCAGTGGTGGAGCAGTTCTTC. This codes for CASSTSAGQAVVEQFF.